The rows below give T cell receptor beta chains drawn from one sample of a study of T cell responses to AZD1222 COVID-19 vaccine. The data were produced by immunoSEQ multiplex PCR, yet TCRdb's version contains in-frame clones alone and is incomplete. The sample includes about 100,000 clones, over 75% of them seen just once. This sample comprised peripheral blood, obtained 28 days after the second AZD1222 dose. The receptors come from an adult who received the AZD1222 COVID-19 vaccine. Each CDR3 is given with its conserved first and last residue. Fields, in order: clone size, D gene, V gene, J gene, CDR3 DNA, CDR3 protein. The D gene is left open where the match is weak. Clone size is stated in some rows and not others, as once, few, many or a class when expanded.

>.|.|TRBV6-5|TRBJ1-1
TGTGCCAGCAGTTTAACGAACACTGAAGCTTTCTTT
CASSLTNTEAFF
>.|.|TRBV19|TRBJ2-7
TGTGCCAGTAGTATAAAAGGTGGTAGCGGAGGCTACGAGCAGTACTTC
CASSIKGGSGGYEQYF
>once|TRBD1|TRBV7-6|TRBJ2-5
TGTGCCAGCAGCTTAGCGGGACAGGGCGTAAAGACCCAGTACTTC
CASSLAGQGVKTQYF
>few|TRBD2|TRBV4-3|TRBJ2-7
TGCGCCAGCAGCCAAGGTACCGGGACTAGCGCCGAGCAGTACTTC
CASSQGTGTSAEQYF
>few|.|TRBV3-1/TRBV3-2|TRBJ2-7
TGTGCCAGCAGCCAAGGGGAATCGTACGAGCAGTACTTC
CASSQGESYEQYF
>.|.|TRBV21-1|TRBJ2-7
TGTGCCAGCAGCAAAGAGAACAGGAAAACCTACGAGCAGTACTTC
CASSKENRKTYEQYF
>.|.|TRBV27|TRBJ2-7
TGTGCCAGCAGTTCAATAGCGGACCCCTACGAGCAGTACTTC
CASSSIADPYEQYF
>.|.|TRBV7-2|TRBJ2-7
TGTGCCAGCAGCTTAGAAGGGGGCGCGGGAAACGAGCAGTACTTC
CASSLEGGAGNEQYF
>.|.|TRBV30|TRBJ2-7
TGTGCCTGGAGTGCGGGACAACAGTACTTC
CAWSAGQQYF
>few|.|TRBV18|TRBJ2-7
TGTGCCAGCTCAGGTGATAGGGGAGTTCTCTTCGAGCAGTACTTC
CASSGDRGVLFEQYF
>.|.|TRBV20-1|TRBJ2-2
TGCAGTGCTAGTCGTTCTGGGGGCACCGGGGAGCTGTTTTTT
CSASRSGGTGELFF
>.|.|TRBV2|TRBJ2-3
TGTGCCAGCATCTTACAGGTATTCACAGATACGCAGTATTTT
CASILQVFTDTQYF
>.|TRBD1|TRBV5-1|TRBJ1-1
TGCGCCAGCAGCGGACAGGGGGCAGGCACTGAAGCTTTCTTT
CASSGQGAGTEAFF
>.|TRBD2|TRBV7-8|TRBJ2-7
TGTGCCAGCAGCTTAGGGGTGGTTAGCGGGACCAGCTCCTACGAGCAGTACTTC
CASSLGVVSGTSSYEQYF
>.|.|TRBV3-1/TRBV3-2|TRBJ1-2
TGTGCCAGCAGTCGACGGAGCACAAGCTACACCTTC
CASSRRSTSYTF
>.|TRBD1|TRBV28|TRBJ1-2
TGTGCCAGCAGTTCCACAGGGGTATTTGGCGGCTACACCTTC
CASSSTGVFGGYTF
>.|.|TRBV5-5|TRBJ1-5
TGTGCCAGCAGCTTGGGGTCGGGGAGGGATCAGCCCCAGCATTTT
CASSLGSGRDQPQHF
>.|TRBD2|TRBV5-1|TRBJ2-5
TGCGCCAGCAGCCCAGACGGGCTAGCGGGTTCGGGGACCCAGTACTTC
CASSPDGLAGSGTQYF
>.|.|TRBV19|TRBJ1-6
TGTGCCAGTCGACAGTCTATCAGTTCACCCCTCCACTTT
CASRQSISSPLHF
>few|TRBD1|TRBV25-1|TRBJ1-6
TGTGCCAGCAGTGAATTAGGGACAGACGTTAATTCACCCCTCCACTTT
CASSELGTDVNSPLHF
>.|.|TRBV10-1|TRBJ2-1
TGCGCCACCCACCCACAGGGATCCTACAATGAGCAGTTCTTC
CATHPQGSYNEQFF
>.|.|TRBV30|TRBJ2-6
TGTGCCTGGAGTGTACGTGGGGGCTCTGGGGCCAACGTCCTGACTTTC
CAWSVRGGSGANVLTF
>.|TRBD1|TRBV4-1|TRBJ2-1
TGCGCCATCAACCCGGGGACAGGGGAGTCCAATGAGCAGTTCTTC
CAINPGTGESNEQFF
>.|.|TRBV7-2|TRBJ1-6
TGTGCCAGCAGCTTAGCGCCCATTTCCTATTCACCCCTCCACTTT
CASSLAPISYSPLHF
>once|.|TRBV15|TRBJ2-1
TGTGCCACCAGCAGAGTAAAAGGGTCCGAGCAGTTCTTC
CATSRVKGSEQFF
>.|TRBD1|TRBV5-1|TRBJ2-1
TGCGCCAGCAGTGCGGGGACAGGGGGTGATGGCAATGAGCAGTTCTTC
CASSAGTGGDGNEQFF
>.|.|TRBV9|TRBJ2-1
TGTGCCAGCAGCGTAGGGTCTCGGGACGCACTGTTGCATGAGCAGTTCTTC
CASSVGSRDALLHEQFF
>.|.|TRBV9|TRBJ2-7
TGTGCCAGCAATAATGTAGGGGAGAACGAGCAGTACTTC
CASNNVGENEQYF
>.|TRBD1|TRBV5-1|TRBJ1-5
TGCGCCAGCAGCCCGACAGGGTCTCCTCAGCCCCAGCATTTT
CASSPTGSPQPQHF
>.|.|TRBV7-9|TRBJ2-1
TGTGCCAGCAGCTTAGGGGGCGGGAATGAGCAGTTCTTC
CASSLGGGNEQFF
>.|.|TRBV29-1|TRBJ1-1
TGCAGCGTCGCCACGCCAGGGAGGCGGACTGAAGCTTTCTTT
CSVATPGRRTEAFF
>.|TRBD1|TRBV27|TRBJ2-1
TGTGCCAGCAGTTCCGGGACAGTAAACTACAATGAGCAGTTCTTC
CASSSGTVNYNEQFF
>.|.|TRBV12-3/TRBV12-4|TRBJ2-1
TGTGCCAGCAGTATGACTAGGAATGAGCAGTTCTTC
CASSMTRNEQFF
>.|TRBD2|TRBV6-2/TRBV6-3|TRBJ2-3
TGTGCCAGCAGCATAGCGGGAGAAGCTAGCACAGATACGCAGTATTTT
CASSIAGEASTDTQYF
>.|.|TRBV28|TRBJ2-1
TGTGCCAGCAGCCCCAGCCTTAGCTCCTACAATGAGCAGTTCTTC
CASSPSLSSYNEQFF
>.|TRBD1|TRBV7-2|TRBJ2-5
TGTGCCAGCAGCTCGACCAGGGGGCGCGGACAAGAGACCCAGTACTTC
CASSSTRGRGQETQYF
>.|TRBD2|TRBV13|TRBJ2-1
TGTGCCAGCAGCCCCCCCGGGAGCGGGGACAATGAGCAGTTCTTC
CASSPPGSGDNEQFF
>.|.|TRBV7-9|TRBJ1-6
TGTGCCAGCAGCTTAAAAAGTTATAATTCACCCCTCCACTTT
CASSLKSYNSPLHF
>once|.|TRBV2|TRBJ1-5
TGTGCCAGCAGCCCACCGGGGTCCTTATTAGCCCAGCATTTT
CASSPPGSLLAQHF
>.|.|TRBV27|TRBJ1-4
TGTGCCAGCAGCTTCTCAGGGGCTCTTAATGAAAAACTGTTTTTT
CASSFSGALNEKLFF
>few|.|TRBV30|TRBJ2-5
TGTGCCTGGAGTGTAACCAGCCAGGGCCAAGAGACCCAGTACTTC
CAWSVTSQGQETQYF
>.|.|TRBV7-2|TRBJ1-2
TGTGCCAGCAGCTTGCGGGGGCAGGACTATGGCTACACCTTC
CASSLRGQDYGYTF
>.|.|TRBV19|TRBJ1-1
TGTGCCAGTAGTACACAGGGTATCGGGTTATTGGACACTGAAGCTTTCTTT
CASSTQGIGLLDTEAFF
>few|TRBD2|TRBV3-1/TRBV3-2|TRBJ2-1
TGTGCCAGCAGCCGGGGACTAGCGGCATACAATGAGCAGTTCTTC
CASSRGLAAYNEQFF
>.|TRBD1|TRBV6-2/TRBV6-3|TRBJ2-7
TGTGCCAGCAGCCCCGGGACAGGCCAATTCTACGAGCAGTACTTC
CASSPGTGQFYEQYF
>.|TRBD1|TRBV19|TRBJ2-2
TGTGCCAGTAACATCCCCGACAGGGCCGGGGAGCTGTTTTTT
CASNIPDRAGELFF
>few|TRBD1|TRBV29-1|TRBJ2-2
TGCAGCGTGGCTACAGGGGGCCCCGGGGAGCTGTTTTTT
CSVATGGPGELFF
>.|.|TRBV27|TRBJ1-6
TGTGCCAGCAGGGACCGCCAGCACGGTTCACCCCTCCACTTT
CASRDRQHGSPLHF
>once|TRBD2|TRBV5-1|TRBJ2-7
TGCGCCAGCAGCAAGACTAGCGGTGCCTCCTACGAGCAGTACTTC
CASSKTSGASYEQYF
>once|.|TRBV4-1|TRBJ1-1
TGCGCCAGCAGCCACCCGGACTTCCCGAACACTGAAGCTTTCTTT
CASSHPDFPNTEAFF
>.|.|TRBV5-1|TRBJ2-1
TGCGCCAGCAGCTTGCTAGGCGGTGATGAGCAGTTCTTC
CASSLLGGDEQFF
>.|.|TRBV2|TRBJ2-2
TGTGCCAGCAGCTCCCTACTCTCCGGGGAGCTGTTTTTT
CASSSLLSGELFF